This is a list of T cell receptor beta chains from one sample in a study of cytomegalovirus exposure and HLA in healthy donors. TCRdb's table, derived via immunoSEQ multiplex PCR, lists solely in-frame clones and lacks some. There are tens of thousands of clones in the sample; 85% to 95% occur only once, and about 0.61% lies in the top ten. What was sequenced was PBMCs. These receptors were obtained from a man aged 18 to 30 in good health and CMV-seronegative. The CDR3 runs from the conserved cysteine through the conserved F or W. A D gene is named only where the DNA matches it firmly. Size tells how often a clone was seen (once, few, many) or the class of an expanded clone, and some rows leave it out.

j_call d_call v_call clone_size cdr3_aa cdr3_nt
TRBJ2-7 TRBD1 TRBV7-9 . CASSPQGASYEQYF TGTGCCAGCAGCCCGCAGGGGGCATCCTACGAGCAGTACTTC
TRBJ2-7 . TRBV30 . CAWGAYEQYF TGTGCCTGGGGGGCGTACGAGCAGTACTTC
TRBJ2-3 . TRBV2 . CASSDNSDTQYF TGTGCCAGCAGTGACAATTCAGATACGCAGTATTTT
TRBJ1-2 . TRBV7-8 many CASSLVVKSTVNYGYTF TGTGCCAGCAGCTTAGTCGTAAAAAGCACCGTCAACTATGGCTACACCTTC
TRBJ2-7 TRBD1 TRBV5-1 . CASSLAGTGGDEQYF TGCGCCAGCAGCTTGGCGGGGACAGGGGGCGACGAGCAGTACTTC
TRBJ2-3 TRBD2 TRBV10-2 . CASREGLVYSTQYF TGCGCCAGCAGAGAGGGACTAGTGTACTCTACGCAGTATTTT
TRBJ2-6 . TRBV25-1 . CASSEYSDLSGANVLTF TGTGCCAGCAGTGAATATTCAGATCTCTCTGGGGCCAACGTCCTGACTTTC
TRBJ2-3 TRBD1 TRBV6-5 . CASSAPGQGTDTQYF TGTGCCAGCAGTGCACCGGGACAGGGAACGGATACGCAGTATTTT
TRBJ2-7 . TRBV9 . CASSPQGTSSYEQYF TGTGCCAGCAGCCCCCAGGGCACGAGCTCCTACGAGCAGTACTTC
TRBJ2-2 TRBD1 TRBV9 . CASSDPKGQGITGELFF TGTGCCAGCAGCGACCCCAAAGGACAGGGGATCACCGGGGAGCTGTTTTTT
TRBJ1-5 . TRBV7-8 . CASRQDNQPQHF TGTGCCAGCCGACAGGACAATCAGCCCCAGCATTTT
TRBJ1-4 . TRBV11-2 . CASSFAGRLFF TGTGCCAGCAGCTTTGCGGGACGACTGTTTTTT
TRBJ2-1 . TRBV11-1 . CASGLPGGPREQFF TGTGCCAGCGGACTTCCGGGTGGACCCCGGGAGCAGTTCTTC
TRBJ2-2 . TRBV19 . CASSIGVNTGELFF TGTGCCAGTAGTATAGGCGTGAACACCGGGGAGCTGTTTTTT
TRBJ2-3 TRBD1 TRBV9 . CASSVGSGTETDTQYF TGTGCCAGCAGCGTCGGTTCCGGGACAGAGACAGATACGCAGTATTTT
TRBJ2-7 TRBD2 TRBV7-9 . CASSRGSGGPYEQYF TGTGCCAGCAGCCGGGGGTCGGGGGGTCCCTACGAGCAGTACTTC
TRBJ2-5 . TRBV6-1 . CASRKTVRETQYF TGTGCCAGCAGAAAAACGGTGCGGGAGACCCAGTACTTC
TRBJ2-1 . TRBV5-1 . CASSQGPGLYNEQFF TGCGCCAGCAGCCAAGGACCGGGACTGTACAATGAGCAGTTCTTC
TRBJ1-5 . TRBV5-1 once CASSLAGPGSNQPQHF TGCGCCAGCAGCTTGGCCGGTCCGGGTTCGAATCAGCCCCAGCATTTT
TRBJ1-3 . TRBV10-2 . CASSGSSGNTIYF TGCGCCAGCAGTGGGAGCTCTGGAAACACCATATATTTT
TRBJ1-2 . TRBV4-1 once CASSQPGRGPSYGYTF TGCGCCAGCAGCCAACCAGGGAGGGGTCCGTCCTATGGCTACACCTTC
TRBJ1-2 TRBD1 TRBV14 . CASSQAGGRNYGYTF TGTGCCAGCAGCCAGGCAGGGGGCCGGAACTATGGCTACACCTTC
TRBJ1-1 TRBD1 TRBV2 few CASSAPDRGKAFF TGTGCCAGCAGTGCCCCGGACAGGGGAAAAGCTTTCTTT
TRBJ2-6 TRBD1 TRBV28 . CASRYGQGMRGANVLTF TGTGCCAGCAGGTACGGACAGGGGATGCGGGGGGCCAACGTCCTGACTTTC
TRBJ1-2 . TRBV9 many CASSLVERSSVFGYTF TGTGCCAGCAGCCTAGTAGAGAGGTCGTCGGTCTTCGGCTACACCTTC
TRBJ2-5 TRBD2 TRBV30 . CAWGRGETQYF TGTGCCTGGGGGAGGGGAGAGACCCAGTACTTC
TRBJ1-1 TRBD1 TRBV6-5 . CASRAGGPDTEAFF TGTGCCAGCAGGGCAGGGGGCCCGGACACTGAAGCTTTCTTT
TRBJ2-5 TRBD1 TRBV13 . CASSLNRGLQETQYF TGTGCCAGCAGCTTAAACAGGGGGCTGCAAGAGACCCAGTACTTC
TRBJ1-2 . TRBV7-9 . CASSPDGDFYGYTF TGTGCCAGCAGCCCCGACGGAGACTTCTATGGCTACACCTTC
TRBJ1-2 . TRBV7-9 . CASRWGGPDYGYTF TGTGCCAGCAGGTGGGGAGGACCTGACTATGGCTACACCTTC
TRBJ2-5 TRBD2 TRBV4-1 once CASSHLAGEETQYF TGCGCCAGCAGCCACCTAGCGGGGGAAGAGACCCAGTACTTC
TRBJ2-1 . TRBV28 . CASSLSGSVYNEQFF TGTGCCAGCAGTTTGAGCGGAAGCGTCTACAATGAGCAGTTCTTC
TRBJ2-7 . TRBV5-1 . CASRRPGESRGYEQYF TGCGCCAGCAGGAGGCCTGGGGAGTCCAGGGGCTACGAGCAGTACTTC
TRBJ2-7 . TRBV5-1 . CASGGSGAYEQYF TGCGCCAGCGGGGGATCGGGGGCCTACGAGCAGTACTTC
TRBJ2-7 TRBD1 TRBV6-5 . CASSYSQGAREQYF TGTGCCAGCAGTTACTCCCAGGGGGCGCGCGAGCAGTACTTC
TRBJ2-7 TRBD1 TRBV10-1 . CASSERDRVKYF TGCGCCAGCAGTGAGCGGGACAGAGTTAAGTACTTC
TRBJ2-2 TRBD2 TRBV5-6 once CASSWTSSGGNTGELFF TGTGCCAGCAGCTGGACTTCAAGCGGGGGAAACACCGGGGAGCTGTTTTTT
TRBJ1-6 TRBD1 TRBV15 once CATSGGDRGPTESPLHF TGTGCCACCAGCGGTGGGGACAGGGGGCCAACGGAGTCACCCCTCCACTTT
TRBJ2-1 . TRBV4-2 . CASSQEPVYSYNEQFF TGTGCCAGCAGCCAAGAACCGGTCTACTCCTACAATGAGCAGTTCTTC
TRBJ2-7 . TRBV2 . CASSELSYEQYF TGTGCCAGCAGTGAACTCTCCTACGAGCAGTACTTC
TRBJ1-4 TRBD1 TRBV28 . CASSFPGGSSEKLFF TGTGCCAGCAGTTTTCCAGGGGGTTCGAGTGAAAAACTGTTTTTT
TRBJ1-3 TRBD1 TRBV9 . CASSVVPTGVTGNTIYF TGTGCCAGCAGCGTAGTCCCGACAGGGGTTACTGGAAACACCATATATTTT
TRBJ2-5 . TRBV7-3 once CASSASGAQETQYF TGTGCCAGCAGCGCCTCAGGGGCCCAAGAGACCCAGTACTTC
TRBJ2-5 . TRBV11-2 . CASSFGDITGLETQYF TGTGCCAGCAGCTTCGGGGACATAACCGGGTTGGAGACCCAGTACTTC
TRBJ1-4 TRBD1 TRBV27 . CASSLSPGTGKKKLFF TGTGCCAGCAGTTTATCCCCCGGGACAGGGAAGAAAAAACTGTTTTTT
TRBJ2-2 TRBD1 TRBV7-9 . CASSLGTVTNTGELFF TGTGCCAGCAGCTTGGGGACAGTGACGAACACCGGGGAGCTGTTTTTT
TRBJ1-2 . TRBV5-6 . CASSLPGVLGETF TGTGCCAGCAGCTTGCCGGGAGTCCTCGGCGAAACCTTC
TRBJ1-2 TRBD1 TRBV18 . CASSPRAPGQGIHGYTF TGTGCCAGCTCACCACGTGCCCCGGGACAGGGGATTCATGGCTACACCTTC
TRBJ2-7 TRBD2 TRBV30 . CARRTSGTYEQYF TGTGCCCGAAGGACTAGCGGGACTTACGAGCAGTACTTC
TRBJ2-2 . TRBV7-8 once CASSPRPGETNTGELFF TGTGCCAGCAGCCCTCGTCCAGGGGAAACGAACACCGGGGAGCTGTTTTTT
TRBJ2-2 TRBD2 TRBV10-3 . CAISGGGTSGGAGELFF TGTGCCATCAGTGGTGGCGGGACTAGCGGGGGGGCCGGGGAGCTGTTTTTT
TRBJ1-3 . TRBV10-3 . CAISDPRGGLSGNTIYF TGTGCCATCAGCGACCCTCGGGGGGGCCTCTCTGGAAACACCATATATTTT
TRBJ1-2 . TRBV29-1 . CSVAGPGYGYTF TGCAGCGTTGCCGGTCCAGGCTATGGCTACACCTTC
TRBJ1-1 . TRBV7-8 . CASSLMVGRTEAFF TGTGCCAGCAGCTTAATGGTCGGTCGTACTGAAGCTTTCTTT
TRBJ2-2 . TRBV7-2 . CASSLVGQLNTGELFF TGTGCCAGCAGCTTAGTGGGGCAGTTAAACACCGGGGAGCTGTTTTTT
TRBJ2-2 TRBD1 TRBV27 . CASRTTGGPNTGELFF TGTGCCAGCAGAACTACAGGGGGCCCGAACACCGGGGAGCTGTTTTTT
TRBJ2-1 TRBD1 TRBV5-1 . CASSSGQGPREQFF TGCGCCAGCAGTTCGGGACAGGGCCCTCGGGAGCAGTTCTTC
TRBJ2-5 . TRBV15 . CATSRDLEGLGTQYF TGTGCCACCAGCAGAGATCTTGAGGGATTGGGGACCCAGTACTTC
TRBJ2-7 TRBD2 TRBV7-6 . CASSPLAGVSPYEQYF TGTGCCAGCAGCCCCCTGGCGGGAGTGAGCCCCTACGAGCAGTACTTC